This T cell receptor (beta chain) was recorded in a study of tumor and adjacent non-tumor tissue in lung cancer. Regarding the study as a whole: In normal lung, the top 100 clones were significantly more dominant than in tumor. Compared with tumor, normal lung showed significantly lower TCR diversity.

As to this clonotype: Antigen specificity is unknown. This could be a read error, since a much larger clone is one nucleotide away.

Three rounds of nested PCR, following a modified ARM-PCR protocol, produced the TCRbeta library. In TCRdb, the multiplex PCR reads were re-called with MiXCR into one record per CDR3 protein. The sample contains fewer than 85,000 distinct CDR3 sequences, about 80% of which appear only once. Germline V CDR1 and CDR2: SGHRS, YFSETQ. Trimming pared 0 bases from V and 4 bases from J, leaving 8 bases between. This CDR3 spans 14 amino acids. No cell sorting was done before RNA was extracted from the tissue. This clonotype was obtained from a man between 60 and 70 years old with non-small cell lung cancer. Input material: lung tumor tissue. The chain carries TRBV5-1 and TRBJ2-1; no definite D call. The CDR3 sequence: CASSLAESYNEQFF. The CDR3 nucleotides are TGCGCCAGCAGCTTGGCCGAATCGTACAATGAGCAGTTCTTC.